A single sample gave rise to the 21 T cell receptor beta chains below, sequenced in a study of shared clonotypes between healthy human individuals. Libraries were prepared by immunoSEQ multiplex PCR; TCRdb keeps only in-frame clonotypes and omits some of them. The table includes approximately 2,000,000 clones, 85% to 95% detected once. The sequenced sample was naive CD4+ T cells from PBMCs. As for subset: CD45RA+ positively selected. These receptors were taken from a man younger than 35 in good health. Some clones in this sample may be carry-over from other donors' samples.

This chain links TRBV9 with TRBJ2-3, with no clear D. CDR3 size: 15 residues. Trimming left V 4 bases short and J 1 base short, with 13 bases between. Germline V gene lookup returns CDR1 SGDLS and CDR2 YYNGEE. The CDR3 reads CASSPETYRTDTQYF. The CDR3 nucleotides read TGTGCCAGCAGCCCGGAGACGTACCGCACAGATACGCAGTATTTT.

The sample holds one count of this clone. The chain links TRBV21-1 to TRBJ1-2. TRBV21-1 is termed a pseudogene. The CDR3 totals 13 residues. DNA of the CDR3: TGTGCCAGCAGCGGGAGGGGGGAAGGAGGCTACACCTTC. Its translation is CASSGRGEGGYTF.

The V gene is TRBV5-4, the J gene TRBJ1-2; 8 bases agree with TRBD1. The germline V gene has CDR1 SGHNT and CDR2 YYREEE (reference sequence). Trimming took 2 bases from V and 4 from J; bases not matched to a gene: 4. CDR3 length: 14 amino acids. CDR3 bases: TGTGCCAGCAGCTTCCGGACAGGGCTCTATGGCTACACCTTC. Encoded protein: CASSFRTGLYGYTF.

The chain uses TRBV2 and TRBJ1-1, with a weak D call TRBD1 (5 bases). The CDR3 contains 18 residues. Germline assignment: CDR1 SNHLY and CDR2 FYNNEI. V was shortened by 7 bases and J by 3 bases, with 27 bases between the two germline ends. The chain's CDR3 is CASTGTSLYKGRDTEAFF. The CDR3, as DNA: TGTGCCAGCACCGGCACCTCTCTGTACAAGGGGCGGGACACTGAAGCTTTCTTT.

The chain is built from TRBV18 and TRBJ2-2; either TRBD1 or TRBD2 may fit D (5 bases each). V was cut by 4 bases and J by 4 bases, with 13 bases left in between. CDR1 KGHSH and CDR2 LQKENI come from the germline V gene. The CDR3 runs to 15 residues. CDR3 amino acids: CASSRDPTGTGELFF. CDR3 in DNA: TGTGCCAGCTCACGGGACCCCACCGGCACCGGGGAGCTGTTTTTT.

The chain uses TRBV28 and TRBJ1-2; the D is unclear. The V gene's germline CDR1 is MDHEN and CDR2 SYDVKM. This CDR3 contains 12 residues. With 6 bases removed from V and 4 bases from J, the gap between germline ends came to 9 bases. The CDR3 DNA reads as TGTGCCAGCAGACCTGGACCCTATGGCTACACCTTC. Protein product: CASRPGPYGYTF.

About this clone: The sample contains more than one DNA sequence encoding this CDR3. This chain joins TRBV7-2 and TRBJ2-7; D call uncertain. From germline, CDR1 is SGHTA and CDR2 FQGNSA. V was clipped by 1 base and J by 4 bases, with 8 bases between them. This CDR3 contains 13 residues. In nucleotides, the CDR3 is TGTGCCAGCAGCTTAGGGGTGGATTACGAGCAGTACTTC. It translates to CASSLGVDYEQYF.

This clone appeared once. At the DNA level, this CDR3 is encoded by other sequences in the same sample as well. V gene TRBV9 combines with J gene TRBJ2-1; D may be TRBD2 (6 bases). The CDR3 consists of 15 residues. V was trimmed by 4 bases and J by 0 bases, leaving 11 bases between them. The V gene's germline CDR1 is SGDLS and CDR2 YYNGEE. As DNA, the CDR3 is TGTGCCAGCAGCCGTAGCGGAAGCTCCTACAATGAGCAGTTCTTC. Its translation: CASSRSGSSYNEQFF.

The chain carries TRBV5-6 and TRBJ1-2; TRBD1 might be the D (6 bases). Germline lookup yields CDR1 SGHDT and CDR2 YYEEEE. This CDR3 comprises 13 residues. The V and J ends lost 0 bases and 8 bases respectively, with 11 bases between them. The CDR3 DNA reads as TGTGCCAGCAGCTTGGACAGGGCCGGGGGCTACACCTTC. Its translation: CASSLDRAGGYTF.

The chain combines TRBV14 with TRBJ2-7, with TRBD2 identical over 8 bases. The CDR3 sequence is 16 residues long. The V and J ends lost 1 base and 0 bases, in that order; junction bases with no gene match: 5. CDR1 and CDR2 from the germline V gene are SGHDN and FVKESK. As DNA, the CDR3 is TGTGCCAGCAGCCAAGCGCTAGCGGGCCACTCCTACGAGCAGTACTTC. Translating gives CASSQALAGHSYEQYF.

The genes are TRBV5-4 and TRBJ2-1; 11 positions match TRBD2. This CDR3 is 16 amino acids long. J lost 8 bases, V lost 7 bases, and 14 bases had no gene match. Per the germline V gene, CDR1 is SGHNT and CDR2 is YYREEE (reference sequence). The CDR3 bases are TGTGCCAGCCGAGTGATCGTAGCGGGAGGGGGCGATGAGCAGTTCTTC. Amino acid sequence: CASRVIVAGGGDEQFF.

To note about this clone: The same CDR3 can be traced to other DNA sequences in this sample. CDR3 protein: CASSVAAGGKDTQYF. CDR3 DNA sequence: TGTGCCAGCAGCGTAGCGGCAGGGGGCAAAGATACGCAGTATTTT. This chain joins TRBV9 and TRBJ2-3; TRBD1 aligns across 8 bases. V lost 0 bases and J lost 5; bases outside the gene matches: 5. This CDR3 comprises 15 residues. The V gene's germline CDR1 is SGDLS and CDR2 YYNGEE.

The chain links TRBV7-3 to TRBJ2-1; D not certain. Trimming cost V 5 bases and J 9 bases, with 11 bases left between them. The CDR3 extends over 12 amino acids. From germline, CDR1 is SGHTA and CDR2 FQGTGA. In DNA form, the CDR3 reads TGTGCCAGCAGCCGCGACGAGACTGAGCAGTTCTTC. It yields the protein CASSRDETEQFF. Combining the CDR3 with reference TRBV7-3 and TRBJ2-1 gives the whole variable domain GAGVSQTPSNKVTEKGKYVELRCDPISGHTALYWYRQSLGQGPEFLIYFQGTGAADDSGLPNDRFFAVRPEGSVSTLKIQRTERGDSAVYLCASSRDETEQFFGPGTRLTVL.

The chain combines TRBV30 with TRBJ1-5; D remains ambiguous. Germline assignment: CDR1 GTSNPN and CDR2 SVGIG (reference sequence). This CDR3 region has 16 residues. With 1 base removed from V and 7 bases from J, the gap between germline ends came to 20 bases. In DNA, the CDR3 is TGTGCCTGGAGTGGAAAACTTTCAGATAGGATACAGCCCCAGCATTTT. Protein sequence: CAWSGKLSDRIQPQHF. Supplemented by reference TRBV30 and TRBJ1-5, the full variable domain reads SQTIHQWPATLVQPVGSPLSLECTVEGTSNPNLYWYRQAAGRGLQLLFYSVGIGQISSEVPQNLSASRPQDRQFILSSKKLLLSDSGFYLCAWSGKLSDRIQPQHFGDGTRLSIL.

This clone appeared once. V usage is TRBV28 and J usage is TRBJ2-7; 7 bases fit TRBD2. Germline-derived CDR1 and CDR2 are MDHEN and SYDVKM. The V and J ends lost 2 bases and 7 bases, in that order; junction bases with no gene match: 5. The CDR3 totals 13 residues. CDR3 DNA sequence: TGTGCCAGCAGTTTAGCGGGAGCGGGGGAGCAGTACTTC. Its translation: CASSLAGAGEQYF.

The chain has TRBV27 and TRBJ1-1, with D uncertain. This CDR3 is built from 12 residues. Germline V gene lookup returns CDR1 MNHEY and CDR2 SMNVEV (reference sequence). V dropped 0 bases and J dropped 12 bases, with 11 bases sitting between them. For the CDR3, the DNA is TGTGCCAGCAGTTTATCGAAAGGTCTACCTTTCTTT. Amino acids: CASSLSKGLPFF.

The rearrangement links TRBV4-3 to TRBJ1-2; D is unclear. With 0 bases removed from V and 5 bases from J, the gap between germline ends came to 13 bases. This CDR3 comprises 15 residues. Germline V gives CDR1 LGHNA, CDR2 YSLEER. In DNA form, the CDR3 reads TGCGCCAGCAGCCAAGAAGACCGGGTCTCTTATGGCTACACCTTC. Translation gives CASSQEDRVSYGYTF.

The rearrangement uses TRBV4-3 and TRBJ2-1, with D tentatively TRBD2 (6 bases). CDR3 size: 12 residues. The V gene lost 4 bases and the J gene lost 9 bases, with 10 bases spanning the gap. Germline V gene sequence: CDR1 LGHNA, CDR2 YSLEER. This CDR3 is CASSRGEAEQFF. In DNA form, the CDR3 reads TGCGCCAGCAGCCGAGGGGAGGCTGAGCAGTTCTTC.

V is TRBV19 and J is TRBJ1-1; D is ambiguous. The germline CDR1 and CDR2 sequences are LNHDA and SQIVND (reference sequence). The V gene lost 7 bases and the J gene lost 1 base, with 4 bases spanning the gap. The CDR3 has 11 amino acids. The CDR3 reads CASKENTEAFF. The DNA of the CDR3 is TGTGCCAGTAAAGAGAACACTGAAGCTTTCTTT.

The chain links TRBV11-2 to TRBJ1-1; no definite D call. Germline CDR1 and CDR2: SGHAT and FQNNGV. The CDR3 has 11 amino acids. The V end was cut by 5 bases, the J end by 1 base, with 2 bases between. The CDR3 sequence is CASSQNTEAFF. DNA for the CDR3: TGTGCCAGCAGCCAGAACACTGAAGCTTTCTTT.

This clone was recorded only once. The J gene is TRBJ2-7, the V gene TRBV6-1; a weak D match, TRBD1 (5 bases). Germline CDR1 MNHNS, CDR2 SASEGT. The CDR3 length is 14 residues. Trimming removed 2 bases at V and 4 bases at J, with 12 bases between. CDR3 nucleotides: TGTGCCAGCAGTGAATTAGCAGGGTATTACGAGCAGTACTTC. As protein: CASSELAGYYEQYF.